The rows below give T cell receptor beta chains drawn from one sample of a study of blood T cells in healthy people across ages. A single record per CDR3 protein comes from TCRdb applying MiXCR to the 5' RACE reads. The table has around 1,800,000 distinct CDR3 sequences, about two fifths seen once. Material: blood. The receptors derive from a human donor in good health. Each CDR3 is given with its conserved first and last residue. The order of the fields is J gene, clone size, D gene, V gene, CDR3 DNA, CDR3 protein. The D gene is left open where the match is weak. Only some rows state a clone size, as once, few, many or a class for expanded clones.

j_gene: TRBJ2-3; abundance: few; d_gene: .; v_gene: TRBV28; CDR3nt: TGTGCCAGCAGTCCACCTGGGGGGTCCTTCACAGATACGCAGTATTTT; CDR3aa: CASSPPGGSFTDTQYF
j_gene: TRBJ1-1; abundance: .; d_gene: .; v_gene: TRBV5-5; CDR3nt: TGTGCCAGCAGCTTCAAAGGCGGTCCCACTGAAGCTTTCTTT; CDR3aa: CASSFKGGPTEAFF
j_gene: TRBJ1-5; abundance: few; d_gene: .; v_gene: TRBV6-6; CDR3nt: TGTGCCAGCAGTTGCCGTTCCGGGACGGAACTTAATCAGCCCCAGCATTTT; CDR3aa: CASSCRSGTELNQPQHF
j_gene: TRBJ2-5; abundance: .; d_gene: .; v_gene: TRBV20-1; CDR3nt: TGCAGTGCTAGATACTCCGGACTGCTAGAGACCCAGTACTTC; CDR3aa: CSARYSGLLETQYF
j_gene: TRBJ1-5; abundance: few; d_gene: .; v_gene: TRBV20-1; CDR3nt: TGCAGTGCTTTGTCCTTTCAAAATCAGCCCCAGCATTTT; CDR3aa: CSALSFQNQPQHF
j_gene: TRBJ1-5; abundance: few; d_gene: .; v_gene: TRBV5-1; CDR3nt: TGCGCCAGCAGCTGGGGGGGTCGGAGCAATCAGCCCCAGCATTTT; CDR3aa: CASSWGGRSNQPQHF
j_gene: TRBJ2-4; abundance: .; d_gene: TRBD2; v_gene: TRBV3-1; CDR3nt: TGTGCCAGCAGCAAGGGACTAGCGGGGGGATTGAACATTCAGTACTTC; CDR3aa: CASSKGLAGGLNIQYF
j_gene: TRBJ2-7; abundance: .; d_gene: .; v_gene: TRBV29-1; CDR3nt: TGCAGCGTTGTAAGTTTTTCTCAGGGAATCGTCTACGAGCAGTACTTC; CDR3aa: CSVVSFSQGIVYEQYF
j_gene: TRBJ2-3; abundance: few; d_gene: TRBD2; v_gene: TRBV7-3; CDR3nt: TGTGCCAGCAGCTTAGGCCCGGGGAGGGCGCAGTATTTT; CDR3aa: CASSLGPGRAQYF
j_gene: TRBJ2-7; abundance: few; d_gene: .; v_gene: TRBV24-1; CDR3nt: TGTGCCACCAGTGGGGCAGCCTCCTACGAGCAGTACTTC; CDR3aa: CATSGAASYEQYF
j_gene: TRBJ1-5; abundance: .; d_gene: TRBD1; v_gene: TRBV20-1; CDR3nt: TGCAGTGCTCCAAACCCCAGGGGGATCAATCAGCCCCAGCATTTT; CDR3aa: CSAPNPRGINQPQHF
j_gene: TRBJ2-1; abundance: .; d_gene: TRBD1; v_gene: TRBV20-1; CDR3nt: TGCAGTGCTAGAGGGTCCGTAGGGGGCCTTCAGTACAATGAGCAGTTCTTC; CDR3aa: CSARGSVGGLQYNEQFF
j_gene: TRBJ2-3; abundance: .; d_gene: .; v_gene: TRBV10-2; CDR3nt: TGCGCCAGCAGTGAGATCAGAGGCTATACGCAGTATTTT; CDR3aa: CASSEIRGYTQYF
j_gene: TRBJ2-7; abundance: few; d_gene: .; v_gene: TRBV28; CDR3nt: TGTGCCAGCGGAGAACAGGGTCCGTTGTCCCAGTACTTC; CDR3aa: CASGEQGPLSQYF
j_gene: TRBJ1-2; abundance: few; d_gene: .; v_gene: TRBV29-1; CDR3nt: TGCAGCGTGCGACTAGCTAACTATGGCTACACCTTC; CDR3aa: CSVRLANYGYTF
j_gene: TRBJ2-3; abundance: .; d_gene: .; v_gene: TRBV20-1; CDR3nt: TGCAGTGCTAGAGTTTCAGGGCGACAGGTCGGTGATACGCAGTATTTT; CDR3aa: CSARVSGRQVGDTQYF
j_gene: TRBJ2-5; abundance: .; d_gene: .; v_gene: TRBV24-1; CDR3nt: TGTGCCACCAGTGATTCCGCAGGACCCCAAGAGACCCAGTACTTC; CDR3aa: CATSDSAGPQETQYF
j_gene: TRBJ2-1; abundance: many; d_gene: .; v_gene: TRBV7-2; CDR3nt: TGTGCCAGCAGCCCAGGACAAACCAATGAGCAGTTCTTC; CDR3aa: CASSPGQTNEQFF
j_gene: TRBJ1-2; abundance: .; d_gene: .; v_gene: TRBV7-2; CDR3nt: TGTGCCAGCAGCTTAGATGCAGGGGTCGCACGGGGCTACACCTTC; CDR3aa: CASSLDAGVARGYTF
j_gene: TRBJ2-5; abundance: .; d_gene: .; v_gene: TRBV5-1; CDR3nt: TGCGCCAGCAGCTGGGACATTGCGGAGACCCAGTACTTC; CDR3aa: CASSWDIAETQYF
j_gene: TRBJ2-1; abundance: .; d_gene: TRBD2; v_gene: TRBV11-2; CDR3nt: TGTGCCAGCAGCTTAGTTTTTAGGGGACTAGAGCACTATGAGCAGTTCTTC; CDR3aa: CASSLVFRGLEHYEQFF
j_gene: TRBJ2-1; abundance: few; d_gene: TRBD1; v_gene: TRBV11-1; CDR3nt: TGTGCCATAAGGGGGCAAAACAATGAGCAGTTCTTC; CDR3aa: CAIRGQNNEQFF
j_gene: TRBJ1-6; abundance: .; d_gene: .; v_gene: TRBV13; CDR3nt: TGTGCCAGCAGACACCGGGACACAAATTCACCCCTCCACTTT; CDR3aa: CASRHRDTNSPLHF
j_gene: TRBJ1-1; abundance: .; d_gene: TRBD1; v_gene: TRBV3-1; CDR3nt: TGTGCCAGCAGCCAACCCGGGACAGCCACTGAAGCTTTCTTT; CDR3aa: CASSQPGTATEAFF
j_gene: TRBJ1-2; abundance: once; d_gene: .; v_gene: TRBV7-9; CDR3nt: TGTGCCAGCAGCTTAGCGATGGTCGGGGATGGCTACACCTTC; CDR3aa: CASSLAMVGDGYTF
j_gene: TRBJ1-1; abundance: .; d_gene: .; v_gene: TRBV2; CDR3nt: TGTGCCAGCTCGGGGGTAACGGGGACTGAAGCTTTCTTT; CDR3aa: CASSGVTGTEAFF
j_gene: TRBJ1-2; abundance: .; d_gene: .; v_gene: TRBV7-6; CDR3nt: TGTGCCAGCAGCCTCGGGGGAGGGAAGGGCAGCACCTTC; CDR3aa: CASSLGGGKGSTF
j_gene: TRBJ2-1; abundance: .; d_gene: TRBD2; v_gene: TRBV20-1; CDR3nt: TGCAGTGCTTCCGGGACTAGCGGGGACAATGAGCAGTTCTTC; CDR3aa: CSASGTSGDNEQFF
j_gene: TRBJ2-3; abundance: .; d_gene: .; v_gene: TRBV7-2; CDR3nt: TGTGCCAGCAGCAAACAGTCGGGAACAGATACGCAGTATTTT; CDR3aa: CASSKQSGTDTQYF
j_gene: TRBJ2-7; abundance: .; d_gene: TRBD1; v_gene: TRBV7-2; CDR3nt: TGTGCCAGCAGCTTATTCGGACAGGGAGATTTCTACGAGCAGTACTTC; CDR3aa: CASSLFGQGDFYEQYF
j_gene: TRBJ1-2; abundance: few; d_gene: .; v_gene: TRBV30; CDR3nt: TGTGCCTGGAGTGTACGGACCACCAAGCGGGGCTACACCTTC; CDR3aa: CAWSVRTTKRGYTF